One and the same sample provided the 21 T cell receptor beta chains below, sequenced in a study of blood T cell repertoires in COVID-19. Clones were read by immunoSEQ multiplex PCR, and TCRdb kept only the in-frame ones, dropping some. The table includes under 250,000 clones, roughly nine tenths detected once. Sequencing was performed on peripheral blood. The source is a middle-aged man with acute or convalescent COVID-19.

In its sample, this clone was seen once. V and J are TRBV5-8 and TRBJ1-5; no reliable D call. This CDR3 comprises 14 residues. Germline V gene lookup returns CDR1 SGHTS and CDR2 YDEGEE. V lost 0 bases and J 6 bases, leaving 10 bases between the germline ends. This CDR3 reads CASSLGFGGQPQHF. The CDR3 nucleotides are TGTGCCAGCAGCTTGGGTTTCGGAGGTCAGCCCCAGCATTTT.

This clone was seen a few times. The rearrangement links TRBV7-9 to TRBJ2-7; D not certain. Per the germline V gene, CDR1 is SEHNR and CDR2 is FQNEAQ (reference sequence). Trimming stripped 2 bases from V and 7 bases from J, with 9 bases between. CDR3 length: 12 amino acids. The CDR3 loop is CASSLMRSEQYF. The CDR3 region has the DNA TGTGCCAGCAGCTTAATGCGGAGTGAGCAGTACTTC.

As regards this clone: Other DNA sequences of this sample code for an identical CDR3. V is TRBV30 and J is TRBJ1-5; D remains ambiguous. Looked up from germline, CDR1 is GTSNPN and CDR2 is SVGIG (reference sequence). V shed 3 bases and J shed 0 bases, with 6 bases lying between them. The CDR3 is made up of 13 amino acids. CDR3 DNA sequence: TGTGCCTGGAGCGCAGATAGCAATCAGCCCCAGCATTTT. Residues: CAWSADSNQPQHF.

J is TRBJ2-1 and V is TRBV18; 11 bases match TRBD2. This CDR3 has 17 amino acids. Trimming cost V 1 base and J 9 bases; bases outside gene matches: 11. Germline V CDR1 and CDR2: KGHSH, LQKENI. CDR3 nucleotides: TGTGCCAGCTCACCACTCCCAGCTAGCGGGAGGATAGTTGAGCAGTTCTTC. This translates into CASSPLPASGRIVEQFF. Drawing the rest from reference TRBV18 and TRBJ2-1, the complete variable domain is NAGVMQNPRHLVRRRGQEARLRCSPMKGHSHVYWYRQLPEEGLKFMVYLQKENIIDESGMPKERFSAEFPKEGPSILRIQQVVRGDSAAYFCASSPLPASGRIVEQFFGPGTRLTVL.

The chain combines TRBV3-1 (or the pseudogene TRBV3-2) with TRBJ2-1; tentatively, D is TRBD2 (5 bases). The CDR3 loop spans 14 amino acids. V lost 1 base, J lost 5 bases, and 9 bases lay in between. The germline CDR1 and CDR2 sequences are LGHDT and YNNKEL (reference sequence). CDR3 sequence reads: CASSQGRADNEQFF. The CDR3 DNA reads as TGTGCCAGCAGCCAAGGGCGGGCAGACAATGAGCAGTTCTTC.

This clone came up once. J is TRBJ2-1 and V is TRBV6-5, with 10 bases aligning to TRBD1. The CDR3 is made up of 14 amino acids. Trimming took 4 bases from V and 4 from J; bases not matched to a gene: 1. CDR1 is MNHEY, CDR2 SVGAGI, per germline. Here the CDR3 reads CASSLDRGYNEQFF. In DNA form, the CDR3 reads TGTGCCAGCAGTTTGGACAGGGGGTACAATGAGCAGTTCTTC.

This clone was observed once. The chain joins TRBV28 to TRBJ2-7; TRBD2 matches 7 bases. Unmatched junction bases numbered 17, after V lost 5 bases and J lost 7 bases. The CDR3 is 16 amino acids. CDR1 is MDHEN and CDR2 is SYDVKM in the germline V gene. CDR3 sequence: CASSPLGEGPLGEQYF. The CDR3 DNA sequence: TGTGCCAGCAGTCCTTTGGGGGAGGGCCCTCTGGGGGAGCAGTACTTC.

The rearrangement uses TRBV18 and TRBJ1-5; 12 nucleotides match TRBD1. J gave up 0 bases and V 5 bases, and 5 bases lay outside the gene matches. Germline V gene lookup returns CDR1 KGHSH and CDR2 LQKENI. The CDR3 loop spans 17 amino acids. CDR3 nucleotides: TGTGCCAGCTCAGGGACAGGGGGCTTTCTTAGCAATCAGCCCCAGCATTTT. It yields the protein CASSGTGGFLSNQPQHF.

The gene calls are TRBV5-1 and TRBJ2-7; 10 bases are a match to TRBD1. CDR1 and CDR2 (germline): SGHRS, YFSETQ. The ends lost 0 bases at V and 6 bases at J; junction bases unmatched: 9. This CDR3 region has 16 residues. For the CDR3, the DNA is TGCGCCAGCAGCTTGGAGGTCGGGACAGGGGCTTCCGAGCAGTACTTC. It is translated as CASSLEVGTGASEQYF.

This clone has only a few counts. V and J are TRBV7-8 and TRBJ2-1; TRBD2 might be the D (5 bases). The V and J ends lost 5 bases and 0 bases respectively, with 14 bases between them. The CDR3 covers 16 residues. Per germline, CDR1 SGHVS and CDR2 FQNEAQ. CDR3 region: CASSRWTSSSYNEQFF. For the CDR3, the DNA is TGTGCCAGCAGCCGATGGACTTCTTCCTCCTACAATGAGCAGTTCTTC.

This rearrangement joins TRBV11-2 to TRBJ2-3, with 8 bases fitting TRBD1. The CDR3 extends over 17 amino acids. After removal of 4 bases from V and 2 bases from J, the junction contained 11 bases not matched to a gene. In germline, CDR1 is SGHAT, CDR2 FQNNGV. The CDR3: CASSSLSGTGYTDTQYF. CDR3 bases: TGTGCCAGCAGCTCTCTATCCGGGACAGGTTACACAGATACGCAGTATTTT.

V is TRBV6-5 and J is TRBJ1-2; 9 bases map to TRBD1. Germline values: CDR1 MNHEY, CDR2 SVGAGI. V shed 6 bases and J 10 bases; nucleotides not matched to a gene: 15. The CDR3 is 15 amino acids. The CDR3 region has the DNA TGTGCCAGCAGCACCGAAGACAGGGGGATCCCTCACTACACCTTC. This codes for CASSTEDRGIPHYTF.

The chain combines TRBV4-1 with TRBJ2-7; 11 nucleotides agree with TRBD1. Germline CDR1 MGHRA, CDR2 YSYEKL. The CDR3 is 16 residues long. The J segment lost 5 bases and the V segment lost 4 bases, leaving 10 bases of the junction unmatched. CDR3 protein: CASSRRPGQGGDEQYF. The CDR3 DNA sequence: TGCGCCAGCAGCCGCCGACCGGGACAGGGGGGGGACGAGCAGTACTTC.

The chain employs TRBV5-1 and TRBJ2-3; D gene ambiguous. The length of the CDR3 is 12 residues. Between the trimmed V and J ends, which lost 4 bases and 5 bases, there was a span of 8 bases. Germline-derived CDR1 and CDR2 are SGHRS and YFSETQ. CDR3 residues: CASSLNQDTQYF. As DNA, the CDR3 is TGCGCCAGCAGCCTAAACCAAGATACGCAGTATTTT.

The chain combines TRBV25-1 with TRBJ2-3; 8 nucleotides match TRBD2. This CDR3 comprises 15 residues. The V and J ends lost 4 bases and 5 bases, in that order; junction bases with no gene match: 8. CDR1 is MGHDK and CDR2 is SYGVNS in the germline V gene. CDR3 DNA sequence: TGTGCCAGCAGTGTAAGAGCGGGGGCGGGAGATACGCAGTATTTT. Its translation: CASSVRAGAGDTQYF.

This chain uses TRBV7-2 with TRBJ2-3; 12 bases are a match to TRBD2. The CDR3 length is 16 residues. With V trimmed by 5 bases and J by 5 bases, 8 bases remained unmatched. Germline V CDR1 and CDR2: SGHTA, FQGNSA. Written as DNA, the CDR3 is TGTGCCAGCAGCCAGCTAGCGGGAGGGCCCCAAGATACGCAGTATTTT. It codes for CASSQLAGGPQDTQYF.

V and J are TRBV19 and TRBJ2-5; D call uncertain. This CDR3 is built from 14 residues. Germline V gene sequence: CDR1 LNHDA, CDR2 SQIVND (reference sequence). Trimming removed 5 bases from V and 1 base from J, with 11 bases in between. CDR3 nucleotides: TGTGCCAGTAGTCCCCCGCAGGCCCAAGAGACCCAGTACTTC. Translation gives CASSPPQAQETQYF.

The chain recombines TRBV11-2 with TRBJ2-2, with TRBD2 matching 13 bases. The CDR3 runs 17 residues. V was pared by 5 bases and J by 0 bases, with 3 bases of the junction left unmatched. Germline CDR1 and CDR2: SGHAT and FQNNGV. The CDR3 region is CASSPGLAGPNTGELFF. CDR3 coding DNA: TGTGCCAGCAGCCCGGGACTAGCGGGACCGAACACCGGGGAGCTGTTTTTT.

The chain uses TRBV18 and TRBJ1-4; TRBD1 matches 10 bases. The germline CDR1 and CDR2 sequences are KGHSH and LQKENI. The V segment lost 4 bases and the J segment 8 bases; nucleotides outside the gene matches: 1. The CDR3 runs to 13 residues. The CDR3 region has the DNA TGTGCCAGCTCACGGACAGGGGGGGAAAAACTGTTTTTT. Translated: CASSRTGGEKLFF.

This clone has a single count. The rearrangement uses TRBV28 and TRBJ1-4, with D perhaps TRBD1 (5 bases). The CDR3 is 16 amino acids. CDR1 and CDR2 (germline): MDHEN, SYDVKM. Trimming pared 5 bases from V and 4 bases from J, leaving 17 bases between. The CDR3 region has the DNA TGTGCCAGCAGTCCTTTGGTTGGGGGACTTAATGAAAAACTGTTTTTT. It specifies CASSPLVGGLNEKLFF.

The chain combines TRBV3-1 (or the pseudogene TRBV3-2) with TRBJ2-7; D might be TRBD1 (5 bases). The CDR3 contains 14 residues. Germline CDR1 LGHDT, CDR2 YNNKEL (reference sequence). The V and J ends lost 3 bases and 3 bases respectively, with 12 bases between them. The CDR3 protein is CASSQWTTNYEQYF. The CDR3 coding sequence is TGTGCCAGCAGCCAGTGGACAACGAACTACGAGCAGTACTTC.